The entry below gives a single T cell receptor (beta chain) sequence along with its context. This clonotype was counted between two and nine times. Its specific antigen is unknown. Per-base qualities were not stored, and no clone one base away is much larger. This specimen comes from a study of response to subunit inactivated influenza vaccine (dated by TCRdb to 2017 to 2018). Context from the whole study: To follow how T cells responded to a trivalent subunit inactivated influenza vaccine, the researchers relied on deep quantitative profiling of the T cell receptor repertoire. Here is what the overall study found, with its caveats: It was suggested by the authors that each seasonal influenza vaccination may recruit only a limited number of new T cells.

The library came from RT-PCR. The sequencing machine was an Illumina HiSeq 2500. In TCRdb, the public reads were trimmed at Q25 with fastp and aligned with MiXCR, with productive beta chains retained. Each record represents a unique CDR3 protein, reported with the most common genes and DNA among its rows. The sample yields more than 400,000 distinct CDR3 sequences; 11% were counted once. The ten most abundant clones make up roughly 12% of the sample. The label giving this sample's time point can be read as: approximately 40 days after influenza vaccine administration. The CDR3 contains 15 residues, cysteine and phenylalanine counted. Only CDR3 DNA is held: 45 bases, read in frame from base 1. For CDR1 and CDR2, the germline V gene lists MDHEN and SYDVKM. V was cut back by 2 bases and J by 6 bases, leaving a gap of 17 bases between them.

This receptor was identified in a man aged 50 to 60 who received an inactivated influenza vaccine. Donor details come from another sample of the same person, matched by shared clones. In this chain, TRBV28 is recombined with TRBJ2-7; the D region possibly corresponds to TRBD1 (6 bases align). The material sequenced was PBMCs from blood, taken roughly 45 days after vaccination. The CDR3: CASSLGRQGLIEQYF. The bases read TGTGCCAGCAGTTTAGGTCGGCAGGGGCTGATCGAGCAGTACTTC.